Sequencing of this T cell receptor (beta chain) was carried out in a study of human T cells and chemical hapten exposure. General study results and limits: Counts of TCRs above 1 in 1000 frequency stayed unchanged with DPC sensitization. While controls formed fewer of them, expanded TCRs formed significantly more large CDR3 similarity clusters.

Documented time point: patch test 2, 6 weeks after DPC sensitization. Indicated treatment: therapeutic diphenylcyclopropenone sensitization with weekly scalp DPC. Suited to DPC and affected by alopecia, the donors ranged from 18 to 70 years old. The library put unique molecular identifiers onto individual cDNA molecules. Using its own MiXCR run on the RACE reads, TCRdb lists one record per CDR3 protein. The sample gives fewer than 100,000 distinct CDR3 sequences, more than 9% of which show up once; around 1.5% is in the top ten. This CDR3 is built from 15 residues. V was cut by 4 bases and J by 5 bases, with 19 bases left in between. Germline assignment: CDR1 SQVTM and CDR2 ANQGSEA. This clonotype was counted between two and nine times. Its antigen is currently unknown.

This receptor was identified in a young man with alopecia areata. Some clones in this sample may be carry-over from other donors' samples. The sample was whole blood, taken in connection with sensitization to the hapten diphenylcyclopropenone (DPC). The chain employs TRBV29-1 and TRBJ2-3; D is perhaps TRBD1 (6 bases). CDR3 residues: CSVGQDSRYRDTQYF. The DNA of the CDR3 is TGCAGCGTTGGACAGGACAGCAGATATAGAGATACGCAGTATTTT.